The 3 T cell receptor beta chains reported below all come from one sample, sequenced in a study of T cells after somatic rescue of genetic block (dated by TCRdb to 2019 to 2021). The library was generated by the immunoSEQ multiplex PCR assay. As stored in TCRdb, this immuneACCESS dataset retains in-frame rearrangements with V and J assigned. A fraction of the clones does not appear; measured against another copy, unresolved V genes explain less than half of the discrepancy, and the remainder lacks a known reason. This sample holds around 50,000 clones; approximately 96% were observed only once. The top ten constitute approximately 0.077% of the sample. Sequencing input: peripheral blood mononuclear cells (PBMCs). The receptors originated from a child under two years old.

The V gene is TRBV27, the J gene TRBJ2-7; D possibly uses TRBD1 or TRBD2 (5 bases each). Germline CDR1 is MNHEY and CDR2 is SMNVEV (reference sequence). This CDR3 comprises 15 residues. The V end was cut by 2 bases, the J end by 1 base, with 12 bases between. The CDR3 here is CASSLRGRTSYEQYF. The CDR3 DNA reads TGTGCCAGCAGTTTACGGGGACGGACTTCCTACGAGCAGTACTTC.

The J gene is TRBJ1-2, the V gene TRBV6-1, with a possible D match to TRBD1 (6 bases). Germline CDR1 and CDR2: MNHNS and SASEGT. Between the trimmed V and J ends, which lost 4 bases and 4 bases, there was a span of 10 bases. CDR3 length: 13 amino acids. In DNA, the CDR3 is TGTGCCAGCAGTGTACGGGGGGCCTATGGCTACACCTTC. Translated, it gives CASSVRGAYGYTF.

The chain is built from TRBV27 and TRBJ2-4; D unresolved. Per the germline V gene, CDR1 is MNHEY and CDR2 is SMNVEV (reference sequence). The CDR3 contains 13 residues. The ends were cut back, 0 bases at V and 1 base at J, with 1 base in the middle. CDR3 nucleotide sequence: TGTGCCAGCAGTTTATCGGCCAAAAACATTCAGTACTTC. This encodes CASSLSAKNIQYF.